This T cell receptor beta chain originates from a study of cytomegalovirus exposure and HLA in healthy donors. Background on the study: There were nearly 120 million unique TCR beta sequences, drawn from 180 million or so T cells, in an earlier analysis. HLA-typed donors contributed some 83 million unique TCRs, which were held in an early data release.

The PCR used 60 Vbeta and 13 Jbeta primers. Measured with immunoSEQ multiplex PCR; TCRdb has only the in-frame clones, and not every one. The table has over 150,000 clones, 75% seen once. The CDR3 consists of 15 residues. Per germline, CDR1 SQVTM and CDR2 ANQGSEA. The V segment lost 2 bases and the J segment 7 bases; nucleotides outside the gene matches: 9. This chain uses TRBV29-1 with TRBJ1-4; 8 positions agree with TRBD1. This receptor was obtained from a woman aged 50 to 60 in good health and CMV-seropositive. The sequencing input was PBMCs. DNA of the CDR3: TGCAGCGTTGAACAGGTCGGACAGGGCGGTGAAAAACTGTTTTTT. Amino acid sequence: CSVEQVGQGGEKLFF.